The 22 T cell receptor beta chains given below trace back to one sample, sequenced in a study of early T cells in non-severe SARS-CoV-2 infection. Each CDR3 protein is one row after TCRdb ran MiXCR on the 5' RACE reads. The sample shows 75,000 to 100,000 distinct CDR3 sequences, roughly an eighth of them seen only once. The sequenced sample consisted of whole blood. These receptors were obtained from an adult who was a healthcare worker with PCR-confirmed SARS-CoV-2 infection or an uninfected control (not recorded which).

This clonotype was observed many times. V is TRBV5-5 and J is TRBJ2-3, with D perhaps matching TRBD1 (6 bases). The V end lost 5 bases, the J end lost 0 bases, and 19 bases lay between the germline ends. Germline CDR1 reads SGHKS; CDR2 reads YYEKEE (reference sequence). This CDR3 comprises 17 residues. The CDR3 spells CASRLTHSQGSTDTQYF. The CDR3 coding sequence is TGTGCCAGCAGACTAACCCACAGTCAGGGGAGCACAGATACGCAGTATTTT.

The chain couples TRBV7-8 to TRBJ1-1, with TRBD1 matching 8 bases. Unmatched junction bases numbered 3, after V lost 2 bases and J lost 4 bases. Germline V gene data show CDR1 as SGHVS and CDR2 as FQNEAQ. The CDR3 length is 14 residues. The CDR3 nucleotides are TGTGCCAGCAGCTTAAGGACAGGGACCACTGAAGCTTTCTTT. Protein: CASSLRTGTTEAFF.

The table lists this clonotype with a count of one. Given a much more abundant clone one base away, this may be a read error. This sequence joins TRBV25-1 and TRBJ2-7; D is unclear. V was pared by 3 bases and J by 4 bases, with 7 bases between. The CDR3 extends over 12 amino acids. In germline, CDR1 is MGHDK, CDR2 SYGVNS. CDR3 DNA: TGTGCCAGCAGTGAGAAGGGTTACGAGCAGTACTTC. This codes for CASSEKGYEQYF.

The chain has TRBV7-2 and TRBJ2-1; tentatively, D is TRBD2 (5 bases). Trimming removed 4 bases at V and 13 bases at J, with 11 bases between. The germline gives CDR1 SGHTA, CDR2 FQGNSA. CDR3 length: 11 residues. The CDR3 nucleotides are TGTGCCAGCAGCTCCGGACTCTCCCAGTTCTTC. Translated, it gives CASSSGLSQFF.

This clonotype has more than one count but fewer than ten. The rearrangement joins TRBV18 to TRBJ1-2; D uncertain. The germline V gene encodes CDR1 KGHSH and CDR2 LQKENI. The CDR3 runs to 13 residues. The ends were cut back, 3 bases at V and 4 bases at J, with 9 bases in the middle. The CDR3 sequence is CASSPEAAYGYTF. DNA of the CDR3: TGTGCCAGCTCACCCGAGGCAGCCTATGGCTACACCTTC.

This clonotype was seen repeatedly, ten times or more. The V and J genes are TRBV30 and TRBJ2-3; D is unclear. The length of the CDR3 is 11 residues. The V end lost 7 bases, the J end lost 2 bases, and 7 bases lay between the germline ends. From germline, CDR1 is GTSNPN and CDR2 SVGIG (reference sequence). The CDR3 region is CALTATDTQYF. The CDR3 DNA reads TGTGCCTTAACGGCCACAGATACGCAGTATTTT.

The V call is TRBV27, the J call TRBJ2-2; a weak D match, TRBD1 (6 bases). V was clipped by 5 bases and J by 0 bases, with 10 bases between them. The CDR3 length is 15 residues. Germline V gene lookup returns CDR1 MNHEY and CDR2 SMNVEV (reference sequence). CDR3 coding DNA: TGTGCCAGCAGTCCTCGGACAGCGAACACCGGGGAGCTGTTTTTT. Its protein product is CASSPRTANTGELFF.

The V and J genes are TRBV13 and TRBJ2-3, with a weak D call TRBD1 (6 bases). The germline V and J ends were trimmed by 5 bases and 8 bases, with 17 bases remaining between them. The germline CDR1 and CDR2 sequences are PRHDT and FYEKMQ (reference sequence). CDR3 length: 14 amino acids. The CDR3 coding sequence is TGTGCCAGCAGCGACCGGGACAAGCGTGTTACGCAGTATTTT. Protein: CASSDRDKRVTQYF.

In this sample, this clonotype turned up a few times. This rearrangement joins TRBV7-2 to TRBJ1-2, with a possible D match to TRBD1 (5 bases). Trimming pared 1 base from V and 4 bases from J, leaving 13 bases between. Germline-derived CDR1 and CDR2 are SGHTA and FQGNSA. This CDR3 contains 15 residues. The DNA for the CDR3 is TGTGCCAGCAGCTTAGTCGGGGGGGAGATCTATGGCTACACCTTC. This codes for CASSLVGGEIYGYTF.

The chain links TRBV11-1 to TRBJ2-7, with 8 nucleotides matching TRBD2. V dropped 2 bases and J dropped 4; count of bases not matched to a gene: 7. The CDR3 contains 15 residues. Germline CDR1 and CDR2: SGHAT and FQDESV (reference sequence). DNA of the CDR3: TGTGCCAGCAGCTTACCCTCCCGGGAGGGGTACGAGCAGTACTTC. It translates to CASSLPSREGYEQYF.

The chain carries TRBV28 and TRBJ2-1, with TRBD2 identical over 9 bases. The CDR3 contains 16 residues. V trimming: 5 bases; J trimming: 6 bases; junction bases outside the gene matches: 11. Germline values: CDR1 MDHEN, CDR2 SYDVKM. The CDR3, as DNA: TGTGCCAGCAGTCTCTTGACGGGACTAGCCGTCAATGAGCAGTTCTTC. Protein: CASSLLTGLAVNEQFF.

This clonotype appeared a few times. V usage is TRBV29-1 and J usage is TRBJ2-7; the D call may be TRBD1 or TRBD2 (6 bases each). The germline V and J ends were trimmed by 4 bases and 7 bases, with 14 bases remaining between them. The CDR3 runs 12 residues. The germline V gene encodes CDR1 SQVTM and CDR2 ANQGSEA. CDR3 nucleotide sequence: TGCAGCGTTGGATCGGGGGCAGGGGAGCAGTACTTC. Translating gives CSVGSGAGEQYF.

The CDR3 sequence: CSVHGAGALSYEQYF. DNA of the CDR3: TGCAGCGTTCACGGGGCAGGGGCGCTCTCCTACGAGCAGTACTTC. The V call is TRBV29-1, the J call TRBJ2-7; D possibly corresponds to TRBD1 (6 bases). Germline V CDR1 and CDR2: SQVTM, ANQGSEA. Trimming stripped 5 bases from V and 0 bases from J, with 17 bases between. This CDR3 comprises 15 residues.

Of note for this clonotype: One end of the junction does not line up with germline, which may come from a read error. V is TRBV10-2 and J is TRBJ1-2; D ambiguous. This CDR3 contains 14 residues. Germline V gene sequence: CDR1 WSHSY, CDR2 SAAADI. The CDR3 DNA follows: TGCGCCAGCCGTGACGTACAGACGATCTATGGCTACACCTTC. Translating gives CASRDVQTIYGYTF.

The sample holds a few counts of this clonotype. The chain employs TRBV19 and TRBJ2-3; tentatively, D is TRBD1 or TRBD2 (6 bases each). Trimming took 2 bases from V and 1 from J, leaving 13 bases between them. The germline V gene encodes CDR1 LNHDA and CDR2 SQIVND (reference sequence). The CDR3 runs to 16 residues. The CDR3 region is CASSIRAEGGTDTQYF. DNA of the CDR3: TGTGCCAGTAGTATAAGAGCGGAGGGGGGCACAGATACGCAGTATTTT.

V is TRBV29-1 and J is TRBJ2-7, with 8 bases fitting TRBD2. Germline V gene data show CDR1 as SQVTM and CDR2 as ANQGSEA. The V gene end was trimmed by 7 bases and the J gene end by 4 bases; junction bases not matched to a gene: 9. This CDR3 is built from 13 residues. The CDR3 here is CSAGGTTRYEQYF. The CDR3, as DNA: TGCAGCGCGGGGGGGACAACCCGGTACGAGCAGTACTTC.

This clonotype was seen many times. V usage is TRBV10-3 and J usage is TRBJ2-3; 9 bases agree with TRBD2. The junction had 5 bases not matched to a gene; V was cut back by 4 bases and J by 3 bases. The CDR3 is made up of 15 amino acids. CDR1 is ENHRY, CDR2 SYGVKD, per germline. The DNA of the CDR3 is TGTGCCATCAGTGGTCTAGCGGGATCTACAGATACGCAGTATTTT. Its protein is CAISGLAGSTDTQYF.

The CDR3 nucleotides are TGTGCCAGCAGCCTCATAGCGGGAGGAAGGGATACGCAGTATTTT. Its protein is CASSLIAGGRDTQYF. J is TRBJ2-3 and V is TRBV3-1, with TRBD2 matching 10 bases. The CDR3 is 15 residues long. After removal of 4 bases from V and 6 bases from J, the junction contained 7 bases not matched to a gene. In germline, CDR1 is LGHDT, CDR2 YNNKEL (reference sequence).

This clonotype was found a few times. The CDR3 here is CASYTTDNEKLFF. The CDR3 coding sequence is TGTGCCAGCTACACGACCGATAATGAAAAACTGTTTTTT. V and J are TRBV6-1 and TRBJ1-4, with unresolved D. The CDR3 sequence is 13 residues long. Germline V CDR1 and CDR2: MNHNS, SASEGT. V lost 8 bases, J lost 4 bases, and 11 bases lay in between.

This clonotype was seen a single time. The J gene is TRBJ2-7, the V gene TRBV20-1; D gene unclear. Germline-derived CDR1 and CDR2 are DFQATT and SNEGSKA (reference sequence). CDR3 length equals 14 residues. Trimming pared 1 base from V and 0 bases from J, leaving 10 bases between. CDR3 residues: CSARVPDGSYEQYF. CDR3 nucleotide sequence: TGCAGTGCTAGAGTACCCGACGGCTCCTACGAGCAGTACTTC.

This clonotype was picked up a small number of times. The rearrangement uses TRBV7-9 and TRBJ2-1, with 8 bases fitting TRBD2. This CDR3 is built from 14 residues. Germline assignment: CDR1 SEHNR and CDR2 FQNEAQ (reference sequence). With 4 bases clipped from V and 10 bases from J, the junction kept 9 bases outside the gene matches. The CDR3 DNA is TGTGCCAGCAGCTCCCGGACTAGCCGGCCGGAGCAGTTCTTC. This sequence encodes CASSSRTSRPEQFF. Supplemented by reference TRBV7-9 and TRBJ2-1, the full variable domain reads DTGVSQNPRHKITKRGQNVTFRCDPISEHNRLYWYRQTLGQGPEFLTYFQNEAQLEKSRLLSDRFSAERPKGSFSTLEIQRTEQGDSAMYLCASSSRTSRPEQFFGPGTRLTVL.

The chain uses TRBV2 and TRBJ1-5; no reliable D call. Germline values: CDR1 SNHLY, CDR2 FYNNEI. The CDR3 is 15 residues long. The V gene lost 0 bases and the J gene lost 0 bases, with 6 bases spanning the gap. CDR3 nucleotide sequence: TGTGCCAGCAGTGAAGCGCTTAATAGCAATCAGCCCCAGCATTTT. The encoded protein is CASSEALNSNQPQHF.